The T cell receptor (beta chain) described here comes from a study of cytomegalovirus exposure and HLA in healthy donors. About this clone itself: Its antigen is not known.

Vbeta (60) and Jbeta (13) primers were used in the PCR. Sequencing used immunoSEQ multiplex PCR; TCRdb keeps in-frame clones, though not all of them. The sample holds 150,000 or so clones, approximately 84% seen once. The CDR3 has 15 amino acids. V lost 5 bases and J 3 bases, leaving 16 bases between the germline ends. Germline V gene sequence: CDR1 SEHNR, CDR2 FQNEAQ (reference sequence). General study findings and limits: Looking again later, the authors saw that most CMV-associated TCR beta chains seemed HLA-restricted. Earlier analysis found most TCR beta V segments productive about 90% or about 30% of the time. Donors belonging to an Asian-associated ancestry cluster reportedly showed fewer N-insertions in productive TCRs than the approximately 700-donor mean, according to what a later analysis found.

The sequence derives from a man between 25 and 39 years old in good health and CMV-seropositive. Specimen: PBMCs. The rearrangement links TRBV7-9 to TRBJ2-5, with a weak D call TRBD1 (6 bases). The CDR3, as DNA: TGTGCCAGCAGCCCGTACAAGGCAGGGGAAGAGACCCAGTACTTC. It yields the protein CASSPYKAGEETQYF.